Listed here are 22 T cell receptor beta chains from one sample, sequenced in a study of naive and memory T cell subsets. An equimolar mix of two oligonucleotides served as the beta constant-region primer for TRBC1 and TRBC2. Via MiXCR, TCRdb re-called the UMI-ligation and nested PCR reads, giving one row per CDR3 protein. The sample contains some 150,000 distinct CDR3 sequences, approximately 15% of which appear only once. Sequencing used naive CD4+ T cells from blood. The source of these receptors is a human donor in good health.

This clonotype has a handful of counts. The chain recombines TRBV29-1 with TRBJ2-1; 9 bases align to TRBD2. The CDR3 has 14 residues. The V gene's germline CDR1 is SQVTM and CDR2 ANQGSEA. V trimming: 6 bases; J trimming: 0 bases; junction bases outside the gene matches: 3. CDR3 loop: CSVGGRGSYNEQFF. The CDR3 DNA reads TGCAGCGTCGGCGGGAGGGGCTCCTACAATGAGCAGTTCTTC.

The chain employs TRBV5-4 and TRBJ2-4; D ambiguous. This CDR3 is 14 amino acids long. Trimming cost V 4 bases and J 0 bases, with 8 bases left between them. The V gene's germline CDR1 is SGHNT and CDR2 YYREEE (reference sequence). The DNA of the CDR3 is TGTGCCAGCAGCCTGGCGGAAGCCAAAAACATTCAGTACTTC. Translation gives CASSLAEAKNIQYF.

The V gene is TRBV28, the J gene TRBJ2-1, with D perhaps assigned TRBD1 or TRBD2 (5 bases each). CDR3 length equals 17 residues. The germline V and J ends were trimmed by 2 bases and 6 bases, with 20 bases remaining between them. From germline, CDR1 is MDHEN and CDR2 SYDVKM. CDR3 sequence: CASSLAFRASGPNEQFF. CDR3 DNA: TGTGCCAGCAGTTTAGCATTCCGGGCCTCGGGGCCCAATGAGCAGTTCTTC. Drawing the rest from reference TRBV28 and TRBJ2-1, the complete variable domain is DVKVTQSSRYLVKRTGEKVFLECVQDMDHENMFWYRQDPGLGLRLIYFSYDVKMKEKGDIPEGYSVSREKKERFSLILESASTNQTSMYLCASSLAFRASGPNEQFFGPGTRLTVL.

The CDR3 region has the DNA TGCGCCAGCAGCTTGGCCGCCCTCGTCCCCTACAATGAGCAGTTCTTC. Translated, it gives CASSLAALVPYNEQFF. The V and J genes are TRBV5-1 and TRBJ2-1; D gene unclear. This CDR3 is 16 amino acids long. Germline CDR1 and CDR2: SGHRS and YFSETQ. Trimming stripped 0 bases from V and 2 bases from J, with 12 bases between.

This CDR3 reads CASSLVAGSYNEQFF. CDR3 bases: TGTGCCAGCAGTTTGGTAGCAGGGTCCTACAATGAGCAGTTCTTC. The gene calls are TRBV12-3 or TRBV12-4 and TRBJ2-1, with D possibly being TRBD1 (5 bases). The CDR3 spans 15 residues. V lost 3 bases and J lost 1, with 10 bases in between.

The chain carries TRBV5-1 and TRBJ2-4; D might be TRBD1 or TRBD2, each matching 5 bases. This CDR3 is 14 amino acids long. Trimming cost V 2 bases and J 5 bases, with 11 bases left between them. Looked up from germline, CDR1 is SGHRS and CDR2 is YFSETQ. Here the CDR3 reads CASSLRGVENIQYF. CDR3 DNA: TGCGCCAGCAGCTTAAGGGGAGTCGAAAACATTCAGTACTTC. The full variable domain, completed using reference TRBV5-1 and TRBJ2-4, is KAGVTQTPRYLIKTRGQQVTLSCSPISGHRSVSWYQQTPGQGLQFLFEYFSETQRNKGNFPGRFSGRQFSNSRSEMNVSTLELGDSALYLCASSLRGVENIQYFGAGTRLSVL.

This clonotype was seen only a few times. The chain links TRBV20-1 to TRBJ1-4, with D possibly TRBD1 on 6 matching bases. This CDR3 region has 13 residues. Trimming removed 6 bases at V and 0 bases at J, with 8 bases between. Germline CDR1 reads DFQATT; CDR2 reads SNEGSKA (reference sequence). The CDR3 spells CSANRATNEKLFF. For the CDR3, the DNA is TGCAGTGCGAACAGGGCAACTAATGAAAAACTGTTTTTT.

This clonotype was found a few times. The V call is TRBV6-6, the J call TRBJ1-5; 8 nucleotides align to TRBD1. Germline V lookup: CDR1 MNHNY, CDR2 SVGAGI (reference sequence). The length of the CDR3 is 14 residues. The J segment lost 6 bases and the V segment lost 5 bases, leaving 6 bases of the junction unmatched. CDR3 sequence reads: CASSNRGRTQPQHF. Written as DNA, the CDR3 is TGTGCCAGCAGTAACAGGGGGAGGACTCAGCCCCAGCATTTT.

This clonotype was counted only a few times. The rearrangement joins TRBV20-1 to TRBJ2-3; no definite D call. V was cut by 1 base and J by 2 bases, with 10 bases left in between. The V gene's germline CDR1 is DFQATT and CDR2 SNEGSKA (reference sequence). The CDR3 covers 14 residues. This CDR3 reads CSARATAYTDTQYF. The CDR3 DNA reads TGCAGTGCTAGAGCAACGGCATACACAGATACGCAGTATTTT.

This sequence joins TRBV28 and TRBJ2-7, with 10 bases matching TRBD1. V was clipped by 4 bases and J by 4 bases; unmatched bases: 19. Germline V CDR1 and CDR2: MDHEN, SYDVKM. The CDR3 is made up of 19 amino acids. The CDR3 coding sequence is TGTGCCAGCAGTTGGGCCCCCGCGTTTGGGACAGGGGTAGGGTACGAGCAGTACTTC. It is translated as CASSWAPAFGTGVGYEQYF.

This clonotype has only a few counts. The V gene is TRBV12-3 or TRBV12-4, the J gene TRBJ2-3; tentatively, D is TRBD2 (5 bases). This CDR3 is built from 14 residues. V dropped 0 bases and J dropped 5 bases, with 9 bases sitting between them. Here the CDR3 DNA reads TGTGCCAGCAGTTTAGCCGGGAAGGGAGATACGCAGTATTTT. Translation gives CASSLAGKGDTQYF.

A few counts support this clonotype. The gene calls are TRBV12-5 and TRBJ1-1, with D uncertain. V gave up 5 bases and J gave up 1 base, with 11 bases separating them. Germline lookup yields CDR1 LGHNT and CDR2 FRNRAP. CDR3 size: 14 residues. The CDR3 sequence is CASGPPPANTEAFF. CDR3 DNA: TGTGCTAGTGGTCCCCCTCCAGCGAACACTGAAGCTTTCTTT.

The J gene is TRBJ2-1, the V gene TRBV20-1; 11 bases map to TRBD2. Germline CDR1 DFQATT, CDR2 SNEGSKA (reference sequence). V lost 1 base and J lost 8; bases outside the gene matches: 19. There are 19 residues in the CDR3. The CDR3 protein is CSARAEGLAGGPYGDEQFF. DNA of the CDR3: TGCAGTGCTAGAGCAGAAGGCTTAGCGGGAGGGCCTTATGGCGATGAGCAGTTCTTC.

This clonotype occurred many times. This chain links TRBV7-2 with TRBJ2-7, with 9 bases fitting TRBD2. CDR1 and CDR2 (germline): SGHTA, FQGNSA. The ends lost 3 bases at V and 0 bases at J; junction bases unmatched: 0. There are 14 residues in the CDR3. In nucleotides, the CDR3 is TGTGCCAGCAGCTTTAGCGGGAGCTCCTACGAGCAGTACTTC. Translation gives CASSFSGSSYEQYF. The complete variable domain, with remaining parts taken from reference TRBV7-2 and TRBJ2-7, reads GAGVSQSPSNKVTEKGKDVELRCDPISGHTALYWYRQSLGQGLEFLIYFQGNSAPDKSGLPSDRFSAERTGGSVSTLTIQRTQQEDSAVYLCASSFSGSSYEQYFGPGTRLTVT.

The chain combines TRBV9 with TRBJ1-6, with unresolved D. The germline V gene has CDR1 SGDLS and CDR2 YYNGEE. Trimming took off 4 bases at V and 7 bases at J, with 15 bases between the two ends. The CDR3 covers 15 residues. The CDR3 loop reads CASSPPGATNSPLHF. The CDR3 bases are TGTGCCAGCAGCCCACCGGGAGCTACCAATTCACCCCTCCACTTT.

The chain recombines TRBV6-2 or TRBV6-3 with TRBJ1-1; a possible D gene is TRBD1 (5 bases). CDR1 and CDR2 (germline): MNHEY, SVGEGT. Between the trimmed V and J ends, which lost 6 bases and 1 base, there was a span of 12 bases. This CDR3 has 14 residues. The CDR3 loop is CASSYIRENTEAFF. DNA for the CDR3: TGTGCCAGCAGCTATATCAGGGAGAACACTGAAGCTTTCTTT.

The rearrangement uses TRBV28 and TRBJ2-5; 7 nucleotides match TRBD1. V shed 1 base and J 2 bases; nucleotides not matched to a gene: 1. This CDR3 spans 14 amino acids. The germline V gene has CDR1 MDHEN and CDR2 SYDVKM. CDR3 sequence (DNA): TGTGCCAGCAGTTTATCACAGGGGCAAGAGACCCAGTACTTC. Residues: CASSLSQGQETQYF.

This clonotype was observed a few times. The DNA of the CDR3 is TGCGCCAGCAGTCAATCCGGGACAGAAAGAAATCAGCCCCAGCATTTT. It codes for CASSQSGTERNQPQHF. The chain has TRBV23-1 and TRBJ1-5; 7 positions match TRBD1. Being an ORF, TRBV23-1 has a function that is uncertain. V lost 0 bases and J lost 4; bases outside the gene matches: 6. This CDR3 has 16 residues.

The V call is TRBV12-3 or TRBV12-4, the J call TRBJ2-3; D is ambiguous. The V and J ends lost 3 bases and 2 bases respectively, with 12 bases between them. The CDR3 has 15 amino acids. The CDR3 nucleotides read TGTGCCAGCAGTTTGGACGCTCTATCCACAGATACGCAGTATTTT. Protein product: CASSLDALSTDTQYF.

This clonotype was picked up a small number of times. The chain uses TRBV5-4 and TRBJ1-6, with D unresolved. The CDR3 loop spans 15 amino acids. Trimming took 4 bases from V and 7 from J, leaving 15 bases between them. CDR1 is SGHNT, CDR2 YYREEE, per germline (reference sequence). As DNA, the CDR3 is TGTGCCAGCAGCGCCGACCAACAGAGGAATTCACCCCTCCACTTT. Its protein product is CASSADQQRNSPLHF. Using reference TRBV5-4 and TRBJ1-6 for the parts outside the CDR3, the full variable domain is ETGVTQSPTHLIKTRGQQVTLRCSSQSGHNTVSWYQQALGQGPQFIFQYYREEENGRGNFPPRFSGLQFPNYSSELNVNALELDDSALYLCASSADQQRNSPLHFGNGTRLTVT.

The chain recombines TRBV18 with TRBJ2-1, with TRBD2 matching 16 bases. This CDR3 comprises 18 residues. V shed 3 bases and J 7 bases; nucleotides not matched to a gene: 9. Germline-derived CDR1 and CDR2 are KGHSH and LQKENI. The CDR3 loop is CASSPSGTSGRAMNEQFF. The DNA for the CDR3 is TGTGCCAGCTCACCGTCCGGGACTAGCGGGAGGGCCATGAATGAGCAGTTCTTC.

This sequence joins TRBV9 and TRBJ2-7; D unresolved. Germline V lookup: CDR1 SGDLS, CDR2 YYNGEE. This CDR3 spans 16 amino acids. V lost 0 bases and J 2 bases, leaving 15 bases between the germline ends. The CDR3 DNA reads TGTGCCAGCAGCGTAGGTCTGGGGAAGATGGCCTACGAGCAGTACTTC. It is translated as CASSVGLGKMAYEQYF.